This record covers a single T cell receptor beta chain. The trim removed 0 bases at V and 4 bases at J, leaving 6 bases unmatched. CDR3 length equals 16 residues. Germline-derived CDR1 and CDR2 are SQVTM and ANQGSEA. The data are from a study of cytomegalovirus exposure and HLA in healthy donors. With 60 Vbeta and 13 Jbeta primers, the PCR was carried out. Sequencing was performed with immunoSEQ multiplex PCR; in TCRdb, only in-frame clones are kept and a portion is missing. The table shows roughly 140,000 clones, with roughly 80% occurring only once. The chain is built from TRBV29-1 and TRBJ2-1; 10 bases match TRBD2. The sequence was collected from a woman aged 40 to 50 in good health and CMV-seronegative. The material sequenced was PBMCs. The chain's CDR3 is CSVEDSGTSAYNEQFF. The CDR3 DNA reads TGCAGCGTTGAAGATTCGGGGACTAGCGCTTACAATGAGCAGTTCTTC.